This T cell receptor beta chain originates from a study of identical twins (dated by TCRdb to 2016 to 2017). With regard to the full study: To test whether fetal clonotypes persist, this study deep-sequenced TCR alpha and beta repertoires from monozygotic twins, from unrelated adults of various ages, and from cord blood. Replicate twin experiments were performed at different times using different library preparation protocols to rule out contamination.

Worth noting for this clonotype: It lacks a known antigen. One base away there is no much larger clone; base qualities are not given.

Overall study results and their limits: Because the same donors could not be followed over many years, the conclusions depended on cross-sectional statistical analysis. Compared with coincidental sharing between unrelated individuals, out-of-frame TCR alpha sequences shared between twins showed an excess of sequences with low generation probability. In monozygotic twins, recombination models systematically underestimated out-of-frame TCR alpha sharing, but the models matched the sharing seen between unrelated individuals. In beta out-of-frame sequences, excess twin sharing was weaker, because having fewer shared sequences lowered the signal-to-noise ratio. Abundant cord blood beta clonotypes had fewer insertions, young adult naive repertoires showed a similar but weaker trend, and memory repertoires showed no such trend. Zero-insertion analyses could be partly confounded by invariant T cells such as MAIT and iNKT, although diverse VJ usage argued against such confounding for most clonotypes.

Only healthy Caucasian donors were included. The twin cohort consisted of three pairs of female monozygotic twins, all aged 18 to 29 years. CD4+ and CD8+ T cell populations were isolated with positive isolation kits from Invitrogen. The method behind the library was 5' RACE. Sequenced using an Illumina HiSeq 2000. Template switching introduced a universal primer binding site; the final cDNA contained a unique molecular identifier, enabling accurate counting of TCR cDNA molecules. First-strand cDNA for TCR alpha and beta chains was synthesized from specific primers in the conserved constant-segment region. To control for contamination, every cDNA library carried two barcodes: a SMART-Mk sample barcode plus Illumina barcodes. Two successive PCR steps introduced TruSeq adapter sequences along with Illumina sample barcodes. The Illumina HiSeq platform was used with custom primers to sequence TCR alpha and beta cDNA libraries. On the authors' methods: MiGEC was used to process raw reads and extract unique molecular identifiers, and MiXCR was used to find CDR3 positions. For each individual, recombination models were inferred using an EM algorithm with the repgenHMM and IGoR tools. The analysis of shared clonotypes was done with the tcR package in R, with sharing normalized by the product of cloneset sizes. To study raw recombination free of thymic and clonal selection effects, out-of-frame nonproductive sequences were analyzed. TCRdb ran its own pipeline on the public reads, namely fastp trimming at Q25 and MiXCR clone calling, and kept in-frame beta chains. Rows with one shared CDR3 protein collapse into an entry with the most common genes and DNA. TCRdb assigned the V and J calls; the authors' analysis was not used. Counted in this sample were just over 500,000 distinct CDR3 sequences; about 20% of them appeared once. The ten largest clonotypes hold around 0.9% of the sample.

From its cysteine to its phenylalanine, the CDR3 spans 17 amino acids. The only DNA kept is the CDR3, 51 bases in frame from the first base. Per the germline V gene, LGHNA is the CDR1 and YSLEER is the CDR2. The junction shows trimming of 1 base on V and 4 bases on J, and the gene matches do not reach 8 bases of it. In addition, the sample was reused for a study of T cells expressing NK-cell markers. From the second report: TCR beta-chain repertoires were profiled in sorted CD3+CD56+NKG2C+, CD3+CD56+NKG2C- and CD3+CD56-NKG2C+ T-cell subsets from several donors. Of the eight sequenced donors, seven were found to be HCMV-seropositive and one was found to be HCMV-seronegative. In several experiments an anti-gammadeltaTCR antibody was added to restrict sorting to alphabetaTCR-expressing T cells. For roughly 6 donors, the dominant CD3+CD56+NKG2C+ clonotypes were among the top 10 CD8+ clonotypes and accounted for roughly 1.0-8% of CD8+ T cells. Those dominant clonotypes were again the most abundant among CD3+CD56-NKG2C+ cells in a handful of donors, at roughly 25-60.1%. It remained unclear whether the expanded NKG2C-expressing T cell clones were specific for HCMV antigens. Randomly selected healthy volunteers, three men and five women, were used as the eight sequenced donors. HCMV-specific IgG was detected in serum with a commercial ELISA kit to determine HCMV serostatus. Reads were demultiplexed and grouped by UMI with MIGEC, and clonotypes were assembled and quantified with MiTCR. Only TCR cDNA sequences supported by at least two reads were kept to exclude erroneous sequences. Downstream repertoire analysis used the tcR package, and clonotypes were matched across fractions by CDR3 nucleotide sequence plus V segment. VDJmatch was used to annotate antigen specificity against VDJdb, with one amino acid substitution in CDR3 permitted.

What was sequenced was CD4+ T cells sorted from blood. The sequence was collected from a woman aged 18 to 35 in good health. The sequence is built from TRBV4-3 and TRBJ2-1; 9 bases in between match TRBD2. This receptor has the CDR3 CASSQGSSGRSYNEQFF. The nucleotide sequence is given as TGCGCCAGCAGCCAAGGGAGTAGCGGGAGATCATACAATGAGCAGTTCTTC.